Following are 24 T cell receptor beta chains from one sample sequenced in a study of blood T cell repertoires in COVID-19. Only in-frame clones appear in the TCRdb table, and some are missing; sequencing was by immunoSEQ multiplex PCR. The sample has 200,000 to 250,000 clones; around four fifths are singletons. The sample taken for sequencing was peripheral blood. These receptors were collected from a man aged 25-45 years with active or convalescent COVID-19.

This chain uses TRBV5-4 with TRBJ2-1; D call uncertain. The CDR3 runs 11 residues. From germline, CDR1 is SGHNT and CDR2 YYREEE (reference sequence). The V end was cut by 4 bases, the J end by 9 bases, with 8 bases between. CDR3 coding DNA: TGTGCCAGCAGCCGTCCGGGTGAGCAGTTCTTC. Translation gives CASSRPGEQFF.

With respect to this clone: At the DNA level, this CDR3 is encoded by other sequences in the same sample as well. This chain links TRBV7-9 with TRBJ1-1; D is perhaps TRBD1 (5 bases). The CDR3 is 14 amino acids. Germline lookup yields CDR1 SEHNR and CDR2 FQNEAQ (reference sequence). The V gene lost 5 bases and the J gene lost 0 bases, with 10 bases spanning the gap. This CDR3 reads CASSLGLLNTEAFF. For the CDR3, the DNA is TGTGCCAGCAGCCTGGGACTACTGAACACTGAAGCTTTCTTT.

This chain connects TRBV7-9 to TRBJ1-1; possible D gene TRBD1, 5 bases. This CDR3 has 13 amino acids. Trimming pared 1 base from V and 8 bases from J, leaving 11 bases between. Germline values: CDR1 SEHNR, CDR2 FQNEAQ (reference sequence). DNA for the CDR3: TGTGCCAGCAGCTTAGAAGGGGCAGCGGAAGCTTTCTTT. The encoded protein is CASSLEGAAEAFF.

Only one count was recorded for this clone. The chain couples TRBV28 to TRBJ2-6, with D perhaps TRBD1 (5 bases). The germline CDR1 and CDR2 sequences are MDHEN and SYDVKM. Trimming left V 4 bases short and J 0 bases short, with 7 bases between. CDR3 size: 15 residues. The CDR3 sequence is CASSSTASGANVLTF. The CDR3 bases are TGTGCCAGCAGTTCGACAGCCTCTGGGGCCAACGTCCTGACTTTC.

V usage is TRBV24-1 and J usage is TRBJ2-1, with 13 bases identical to TRBD2. V lost 4 bases to trimming and J lost 9 bases; unmatched junction nucleotides: 5. The CDR3 consists of 15 residues. From germline, CDR1 is KGHDR and CDR2 SFDVKD. The CDR3 DNA reads as TGTGCCACCAGTGACTGGACTAGCGGGGGTGGTGAGCAGTTCTTC. Its protein is CATSDWTSGGGEQFF.

The CDR3, as DNA: TGTGCCTGGACCAAGTGGAACAGGGCCTTTAGCAATCAGCCCCAGCATTTT. Translated: CAWTKWNRAFSNQPQHF. V and J are TRBV30 and TRBJ1-5; perhaps TRBD1 as D (6 bases). Trimming took 4 bases from V and 0 from J, leaving 19 bases between them. The CDR3 totals 17 residues. The germline gives CDR1 GTSNPN, CDR2 SVGIG (reference sequence). Full variable domain (rest looked up from reference TRBV30 and TRBJ1-5): SQTIHQWPATLVQPVGSPLSLECTVEGTSNPNLYWYRQAAGRGLQLLFYSVGIGQISSEVPQNLSASRPQDRQFILSSKKLLLSDSGFYLCAWTKWNRAFSNQPQHFGDGTRLSIL.

This sequence joins TRBV4-1 and TRBJ2-1; 7 bases match TRBD2. Germline lookup yields CDR1 MGHRA and CDR2 YSYEKL. The trim removed 0 bases at V and 4 bases at J, leaving 9 bases unmatched. The CDR3 runs 17 residues. CDR3 region: CASSQEGVAGHYNEQFF. The CDR3 coding sequence is TGCGCCAGCAGCCAAGAGGGGGTAGCGGGCCATTACAATGAGCAGTTCTTC.

The chain employs TRBV6-5 and TRBJ2-2; no clear D gene. The CDR3 totals 15 residues. Germline CDR1 MNHEY, CDR2 SVGAGI. V was cut by 0 bases and J by 5 bases, with 10 bases left in between. In DNA form, the CDR3 reads TGTGCCAGCAGTTACTCGGGCTTAATGACCGGGGAGCTGTTTTTT. This gives the protein CASSYSGLMTGELFF.

The chain is built from TRBV6-6 and TRBJ1-5, with 7 nucleotides matching TRBD1. CDR3 length equals 13 residues. CDR1 is MNHNY and CDR2 is SVGAGI in the germline V gene (reference sequence). V lost 5 bases to trimming and J lost 4 bases; unmatched junction nucleotides: 2. The DNA of the CDR3 is TGTGCCAGCAGTACAGGGGAAAATCAGCCCCAGCATTTT. Translation: CASSTGENQPQHF.

The chain combines TRBV4-3 with TRBJ2-1; tentatively, D is TRBD2 (6 bases). The V gene's germline CDR1 is LGHNA and CDR2 YSLEER. V was cut by 6 bases and J by 9 bases, with 12 bases left in between. This CDR3 spans 12 amino acids. The CDR3, as DNA: TGCGCCAGCAGTCTGGAGGGGACTGAGCAGTTCTTC. It codes for CASSLEGTEQFF.

The chain joins TRBV28 to TRBJ2-7, with 8 bases fitting TRBD2. Germline V CDR1 and CDR2: MDHEN, SYDVKM. The V segment lost 3 bases and the J segment 0 bases; nucleotides outside the gene matches: 1. CDR3 size: 14 residues. The CDR3 sequence is CASSFSGSSYEQYF. The DNA of the CDR3 is TGTGCCAGCAGTTTCAGCGGGAGCTCCTACGAGCAGTACTTC.

The rearrangement joins TRBV6-6 to TRBJ2-1; possible D gene TRBD1, 6 bases. Trimming took off 1 base at V and 7 bases at J, with 11 bases between the two ends. Germline lookup yields CDR1 MNHNY and CDR2 SVGAGI (reference sequence). The CDR3 consists of 14 residues. Here the CDR3 DNA reads TGTGCCAGCAGTTACTATGGCCAGGGGAATGAGCAGTTCTTC. Translating gives CASSYYGQGNEQFF.

The chain employs TRBV7-2 and TRBJ2-5, with a weak D call TRBD1 (6 bases). Germline CDR1 reads SGHTA; CDR2 reads FQGNSA. V lost 2 bases to trimming and J lost 1 base, with 8 bases between them. This CDR3 region has 14 residues. The DNA for the CDR3 is TGTGCCAGCAGCTTAACAGGGACCCAAGAGACCCAGTACTTC. Its protein is CASSLTGTQETQYF.

V gene TRBV4-3 combines with J gene TRBJ2-3; tentative D call: TRBD2 (5 bases). CDR1 is LGHNA, CDR2 YSLEER, per germline. With 4 bases removed from V and 8 bases from J, the gap between germline ends came to 13 bases. This CDR3 region has 13 residues. DNA of the CDR3: TGCGCCAGCAGCCCAGACCGGGGTGGTACGCAGTATTTT. The encoded protein is CASSPDRGGTQYF.

Here the CDR3 reads CASSHPGGTGLRDEQFF. Written as DNA, the CDR3 is TGTGCCAGTAGTCACCCAGGCGGGACAGGGTTGAGGGATGAGCAGTTCTTC. The chain has TRBV19 and TRBJ2-1; 9 bases are shared with TRBD1. Unmatched junction bases numbered 16, after V lost 5 bases and J lost 8 bases. Germline values: CDR1 LNHDA, CDR2 SQIVND (reference sequence). The CDR3 covers 17 residues.

The chain employs TRBV29-1 and TRBJ1-2; 9 bases line up with TRBD1. The CDR3 contains 15 residues. CDR1 is SQVTM and CDR2 is ANQGSEA in the germline V gene. V lost 1 base, J lost 5 bases, and 8 bases stayed unmatched. DNA for the CDR3: TGCAGCGTTGAAGGGCGGACAGGGGAAAGATATGGCTACACCTTC. Protein sequence: CSVEGRTGERYGYTF.

J is TRBJ2-5 and V is TRBV6-5; the D gene is possibly TRBD2 (6 bases). CDR3 length equals 13 residues. CDR1 and CDR2 from the germline V gene are MNHEY and SVGAGI. Trimming took 5 bases from V and 7 from J, leaving 14 bases between them. The CDR3 DNA reads as TGTGCCAGCAGTCCCGGGACTGCCGTGACCCAGTACTTC. It codes for CASSPGTAVTQYF.

A single count supports this clone. The genes are TRBV7-9 and TRBJ1-2; tentatively, D is TRBD1 (5 bases). V gave up 5 bases and J gave up 0 bases, with 10 bases separating them. The CDR3 runs 14 residues. The germline V gene has CDR1 SEHNR and CDR2 FQNEAQ (reference sequence). CDR3 in DNA: TGTGCCAGCAGCACCAGGGATTCTAACTATGGCTACACCTTC. Protein sequence: CASSTRDSNYGYTF.

The J gene is TRBJ1-2, the V gene TRBV3-1 (or the pseudogene TRBV3-2); TRBD1 is a possible D gene (5 bases). CDR1 and CDR2 (germline): LGHDT, YNNKEL (reference sequence). The CDR3 length is 14 residues. Trimming shortened V by 4 bases and J by 4 bases, and 13 bases separated the two germline ends. The CDR3 sequence: CASSRLVGGYGYTF. In DNA, the CDR3 is TGTGCCAGCAGCCGCCTCGTGGGGGGCTATGGCTACACCTTC.

A single count supports this clone. The chain employs TRBV3-1 (or the pseudogene TRBV3-2) and TRBJ2-5; D gene ambiguous. The V and J ends lost 2 bases and 4 bases respectively, with 5 bases between them. Germline lookup yields CDR1 LGHDT and CDR2 YNNKEL (reference sequence). CDR3 length equals 12 residues. The CDR3 here is CASSQSRETQYF. As DNA, the CDR3 is TGTGCCAGCAGCCAAAGCCGAGAGACCCAGTACTTC.

The chain links TRBV18 to TRBJ1-1; D might be TRBD1 (6 bases). With 2 bases removed from V and 3 bases from J, the gap between germline ends came to 13 bases. Germline CDR1 is KGHSH and CDR2 is LQKENI. CDR3 size: 15 residues. The CDR3 DNA reads as TGTGCCAGCTCACCAAGGGGGTTGGTACACACTGAAGCTTTCTTT. This translates into CASSPRGLVHTEAFF.

The V gene is TRBV5-6, the J gene TRBJ1-6; 10 bases are shared with TRBD1. Germline CDR1 SGHDT, CDR2 YYEEEE. The CDR3 consists of 15 residues. The junction had 5 bases not matched to a gene; V was cut back by 3 bases and J by 8 bases. This CDR3 is CASSYGTGEHSPLHF. The CDR3 bases are TGTGCCAGCAGCTACGGGACAGGGGAGCATTCACCCCTCCACTTT.

The V call is TRBV9, the J call TRBJ2-2; weak D call: TRBD2 (6 bases). The CDR3 extends over 15 amino acids. Per germline, CDR1 SGDLS and CDR2 YYNGEE. The ends were cut back, 0 bases at V and 6 bases at J, with 12 bases in the middle. The CDR3 nucleotides read TGTGCCAGCAGCGTAGGGGCGGGGAAAGCCGGGGAGCTGTTTTTT. It is translated as CASSVGAGKAGELFF. The whole variable domain, filled in from reference TRBV9 and TRBJ2-2, reads DSGVTQTPKHLITATGQRVTLRCSPRSGDLSVYWYQQSLDQGLQFLIQYYNGEERAKGNILERFSAQQFPDLHSELNLSSLELGDSALYFCASSVGAGKAGELFFGEGSRLTVL.

V is TRBV6-5 and J is TRBJ1-2; the match to TRBD1 covers 7 bases. V lost 6 bases to trimming and J lost 7 bases; unmatched junction nucleotides: 11. Germline V gene lookup returns CDR1 MNHEY and CDR2 SVGAGI. The CDR3 extends over 14 amino acids. The CDR3 loop is CASRLTGREGGYTF. DNA of the CDR3: TGTGCCAGCAGGCTGACAGGGCGGGAGGGTGGCTACACCTTC.